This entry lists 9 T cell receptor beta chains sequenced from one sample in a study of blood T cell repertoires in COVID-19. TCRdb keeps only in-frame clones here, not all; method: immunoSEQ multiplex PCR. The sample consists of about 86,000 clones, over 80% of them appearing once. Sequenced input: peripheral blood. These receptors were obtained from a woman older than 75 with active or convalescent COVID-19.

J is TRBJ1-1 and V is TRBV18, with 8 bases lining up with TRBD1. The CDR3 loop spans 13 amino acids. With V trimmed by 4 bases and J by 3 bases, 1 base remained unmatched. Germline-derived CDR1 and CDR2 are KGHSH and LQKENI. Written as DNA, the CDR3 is TGTGCCAGCTCACTGACAGGGGACACTGAAGCTTTCTTT. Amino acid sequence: CASSLTGDTEAFF.

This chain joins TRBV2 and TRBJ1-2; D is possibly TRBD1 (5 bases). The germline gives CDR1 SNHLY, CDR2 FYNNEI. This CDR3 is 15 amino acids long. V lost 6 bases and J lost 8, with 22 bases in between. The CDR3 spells CASSPLGRGVTGYTF. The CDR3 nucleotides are TGTGCCAGCAGCCCCCTGGGAAGGGGTGTGACCGGCTACACCTTC. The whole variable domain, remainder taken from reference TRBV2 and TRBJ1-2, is EPEVTQTPSHQVTQMGQEVILRCVPISNHLYFYWYRQILGQKVEFLVSFYNNEISEKSEIFDDQFSVERPDGSNFTLKIRSTKLEDSAMYFCASSPLGRGVTGYTFGSGTRLTVV.

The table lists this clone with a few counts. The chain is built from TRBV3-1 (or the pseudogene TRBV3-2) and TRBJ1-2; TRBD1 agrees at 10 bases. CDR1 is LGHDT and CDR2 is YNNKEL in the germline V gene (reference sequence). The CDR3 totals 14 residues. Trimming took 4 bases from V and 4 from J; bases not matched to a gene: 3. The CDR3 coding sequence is TGTGCCAGCAGCCTCCGGGACAGGGGCTATGGCTACACCTTC. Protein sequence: CASSLRDRGYGYTF.

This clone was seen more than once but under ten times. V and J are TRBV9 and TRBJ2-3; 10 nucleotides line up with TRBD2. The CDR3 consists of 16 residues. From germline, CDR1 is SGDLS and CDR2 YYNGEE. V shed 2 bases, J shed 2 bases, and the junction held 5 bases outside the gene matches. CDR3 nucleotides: TGTGCCAGCAGCGTCAGGACTAGCGGCTCCACAGATACGCAGTATTTT. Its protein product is CASSVRTSGSTDTQYF.

CDR3 region: CASSFGTVQETQYF. The CDR3 DNA follows: TGTGCCAGCAGCTTCGGGACAGTCCAAGAGACCCAGTACTTC. This chain uses TRBV7-6 with TRBJ2-5, with 7 nucleotides matching TRBD1. The CDR3 is 14 residues long. CDR1 SGHVS and CDR2 FNYEAQ come from the germline V gene. V shed 3 bases, J shed 1 base, and the junction held 2 bases outside the gene matches.

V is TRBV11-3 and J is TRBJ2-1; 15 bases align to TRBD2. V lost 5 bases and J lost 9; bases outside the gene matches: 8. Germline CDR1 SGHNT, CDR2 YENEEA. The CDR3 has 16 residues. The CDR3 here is CASSHKPGLAGGEQFF. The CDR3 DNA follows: TGTGCCAGCAGCCATAAACCGGGACTAGCGGGAGGTGAGCAGTTCTTC.

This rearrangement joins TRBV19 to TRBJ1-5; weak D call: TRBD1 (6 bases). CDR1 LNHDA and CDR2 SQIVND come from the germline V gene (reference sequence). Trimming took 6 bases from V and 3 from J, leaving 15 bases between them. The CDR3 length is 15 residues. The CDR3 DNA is TGTGCCAGTAGGGGAGTCGCAGGGGTCAATCAGCCCCAGCATTTT. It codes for CASRGVAGVNQPQHF.

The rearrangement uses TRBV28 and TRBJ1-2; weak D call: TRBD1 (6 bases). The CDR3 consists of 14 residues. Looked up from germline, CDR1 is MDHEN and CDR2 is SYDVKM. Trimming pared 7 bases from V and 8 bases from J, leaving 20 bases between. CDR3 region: CASTTPGHPDGYTF. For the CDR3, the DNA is TGTGCCAGCACAACACCGGGACACCCGGACGGCTACACCTTC.

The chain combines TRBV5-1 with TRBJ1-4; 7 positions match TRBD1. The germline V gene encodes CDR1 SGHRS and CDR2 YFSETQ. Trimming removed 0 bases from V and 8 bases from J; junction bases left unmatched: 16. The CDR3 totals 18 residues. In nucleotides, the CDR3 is TGCGCCAGCAGCTTGGAGGGTCGCCGGACTTCAGGGGGAGAAAAACTGTTTTTT. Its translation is CASSLEGRRTSGGEKLFF.